This TCR beta chain was observed in a study of T cell repertoires in cytomegalovirus infection. Across the study: CMV infection together with matching HLA type was indicated by public TCR beta signatures.

V dropped 2 bases and J dropped 2 bases, with 13 bases sitting between them. This CDR3 has 16 amino acids. Study-wide findings and caveats: HLA-C-restricted CMV clonotypes gave the most frequent clonotype in two of eight donors. Of the TCR beta families, the public ones yielded a cumulative frequency that identified carriers of CMV plus the relevant HLA.

This clonotype was seen at least ten times. Its antigen remains unidentified. A single record per CDR3 protein comes from TCRdb applying MiXCR to the reads. The sample includes some 240,000 distinct CDR3 sequences, about 17% of them seen just once. Sequencing was performed on CD8+ T cells from PBMCs. The rearrangement joins TRBV12-3 or TRBV12-4 to TRBJ2-1; D might be TRBD2 (5 bases). This receptor was obtained from a human donor in good health (CMV status not recorded). Some clones in this sample may be carry-over from other donors' samples. The CDR3: CASSLLAPPPYNEQFF. DNA for the CDR3: TGTGCCAGCAGTTTACTAGCTCCTCCGCCCTACAATGAGCAGTTCTTC.